The sequence of this T cell receptor beta chain was determined in a study of blood T cell repertoires in COVID-19. The overall study: In each case, the material was cDNA or gDNA derived from T cells, B-cell-depleted T cells, or PBMCs.

Participant-reported clinical history was the basis for cohort assignment. V dropped 2 bases and J dropped 2; count of bases not matched to a gene: 4. The V gene's germline CDR1 is MNHEY and CDR2 SMNVEV (reference sequence). This CDR3 region has 15 residues. Per the original methods: Estimation of nucleated cell counts was performed using reference gene primer amplification. Assay: immunoSEQ multiplex PCR; the TCRdb copy retains only in-frame clones and omits some. V, J and clone size reflect that table, while D and trimming were determined from the DNA. The sample has roughly 190,000 clones; 84% are singletons. As regards this clone: Other DNA sequences from this sample encode an identical CDR3 as well.

The sequenced sample consisted of PBMCs or T cells enriched from blood (not recorded which). The chain recombines TRBV27 with TRBJ2-7; TRBD1 aligns across 9 bases. The receptor was isolated from a woman between 25 and 40 years old who had been exposed to COVID-19. The CDR3 sequence is CASSLLGQGAYEQYF. The CDR3 DNA reads TGTGCCAGCAGTTTACTGGGACAGGGAGCCTACGAGCAGTACTTC.